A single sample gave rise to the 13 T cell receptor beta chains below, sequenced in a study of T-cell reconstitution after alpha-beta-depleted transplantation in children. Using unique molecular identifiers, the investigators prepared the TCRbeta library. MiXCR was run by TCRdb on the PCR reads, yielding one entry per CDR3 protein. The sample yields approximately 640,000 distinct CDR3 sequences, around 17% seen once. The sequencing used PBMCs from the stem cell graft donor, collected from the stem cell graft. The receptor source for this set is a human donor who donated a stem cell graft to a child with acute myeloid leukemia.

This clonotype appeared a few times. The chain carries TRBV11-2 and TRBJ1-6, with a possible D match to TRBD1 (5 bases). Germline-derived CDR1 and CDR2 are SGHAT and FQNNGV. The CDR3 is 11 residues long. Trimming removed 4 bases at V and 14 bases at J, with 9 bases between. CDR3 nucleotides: TGTGCCAGCAGCTCAGGGAGCACCCTCCACTTT. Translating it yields CASSSGSTLHF.

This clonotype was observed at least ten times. The CDR3 region has the DNA TGCAGTGCTACGGGCCTGAACACTGAAGCTTTCTTT. Protein product: CSATGLNTEAFF. The chain links TRBV20-1 to TRBJ1-1; D unclear. V lost 4 bases, J lost 0 bases, and 6 bases lay in between. Germline values: CDR1 DFQATT, CDR2 SNEGSKA (reference sequence). This CDR3 region has 12 residues.

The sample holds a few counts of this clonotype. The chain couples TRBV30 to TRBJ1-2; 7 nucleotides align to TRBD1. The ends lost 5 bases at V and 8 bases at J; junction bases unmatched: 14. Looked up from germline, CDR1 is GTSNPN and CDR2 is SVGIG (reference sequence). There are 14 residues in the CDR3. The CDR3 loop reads CAWDRGQVPGGYTF. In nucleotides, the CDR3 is TGTGCCTGGGATAGAGGACAGGTACCAGGCGGCTACACCTTC.

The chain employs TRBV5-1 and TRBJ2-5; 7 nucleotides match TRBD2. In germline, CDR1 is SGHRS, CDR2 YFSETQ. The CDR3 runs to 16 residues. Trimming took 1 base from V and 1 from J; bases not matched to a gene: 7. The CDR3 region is CASSLRGLAAQETQYF. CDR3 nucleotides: TGCGCCAGCAGCTTGCGGGGCCTAGCGGCCCAAGAGACCCAGTACTTC.

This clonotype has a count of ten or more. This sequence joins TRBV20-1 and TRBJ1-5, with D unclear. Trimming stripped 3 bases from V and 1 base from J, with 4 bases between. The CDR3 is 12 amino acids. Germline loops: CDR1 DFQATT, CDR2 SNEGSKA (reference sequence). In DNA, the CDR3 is TGCAGTGCTAGTGCCAGCAATCAGCCCCAGCATTTT. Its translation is CSASASNQPQHF.

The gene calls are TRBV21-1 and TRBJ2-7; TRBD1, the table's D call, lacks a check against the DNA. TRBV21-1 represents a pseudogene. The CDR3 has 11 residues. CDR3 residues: CASFDPRGEDV. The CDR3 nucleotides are TGTGCCAGTTTTGACCCGCGGGGCGAAGACGTC.

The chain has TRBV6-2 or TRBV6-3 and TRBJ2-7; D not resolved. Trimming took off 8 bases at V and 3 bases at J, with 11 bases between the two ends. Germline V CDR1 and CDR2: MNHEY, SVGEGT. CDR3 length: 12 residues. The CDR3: CASSAAYYEQYF. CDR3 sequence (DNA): TGTGCCAGCTCGGCAGCTTACTACGAGCAGTACTTC.

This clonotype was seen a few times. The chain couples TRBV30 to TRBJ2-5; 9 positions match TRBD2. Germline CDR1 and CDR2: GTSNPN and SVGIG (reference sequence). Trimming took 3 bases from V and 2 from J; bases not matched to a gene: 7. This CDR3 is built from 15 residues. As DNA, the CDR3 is TGTGCCTGGAGCCCCTTTCTAGCGGGGCAAGAGACCCAGTACTTC. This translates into CAWSPFLAGQETQYF. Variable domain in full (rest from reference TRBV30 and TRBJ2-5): SQTIHQWPATLVQPVGSPLSLECTVEGTSNPNLYWYRQAAGRGLQLLFYSVGIGQISSEVPQNLSASRPQDRQFILSSKKLLLSDSGFYLCAWSPFLAGQETQYFGPGTRLLVL.

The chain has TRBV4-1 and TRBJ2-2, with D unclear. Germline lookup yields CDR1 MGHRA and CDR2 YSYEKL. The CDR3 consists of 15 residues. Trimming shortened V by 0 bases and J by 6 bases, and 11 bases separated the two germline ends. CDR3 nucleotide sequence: TGCGCCAGCAGCCAAGAAGAACGGCCACCCGGGGAGCTGTTTTTT. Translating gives CASSQEERPPGELFF.

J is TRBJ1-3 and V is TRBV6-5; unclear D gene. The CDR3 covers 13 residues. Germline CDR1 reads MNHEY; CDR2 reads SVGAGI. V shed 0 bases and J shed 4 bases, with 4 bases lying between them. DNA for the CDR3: TGTGCCAGCAGTTACTCATGGGGAAACACCATATATTTT. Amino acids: CASSYSWGNTIYF.

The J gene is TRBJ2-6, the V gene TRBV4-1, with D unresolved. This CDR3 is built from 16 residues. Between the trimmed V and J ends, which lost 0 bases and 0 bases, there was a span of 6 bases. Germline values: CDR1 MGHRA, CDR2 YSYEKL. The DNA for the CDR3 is TGCGCCAGCAGCCAAGAAGACACCTCTGGGGCCAACGTCCTGACTTTC. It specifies CASSQEDTSGANVLTF.

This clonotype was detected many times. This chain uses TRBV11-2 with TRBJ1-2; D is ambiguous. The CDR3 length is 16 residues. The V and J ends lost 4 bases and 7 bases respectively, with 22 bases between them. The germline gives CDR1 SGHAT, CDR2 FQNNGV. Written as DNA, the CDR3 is TGTGCCAGCAGCTCCCTGCTGTCCGCCGGGGAGGGTGGCTACACCTTC. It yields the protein CASSSLLSAGEGGYTF. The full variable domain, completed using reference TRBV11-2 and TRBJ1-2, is EAGVAQSPRYKIIEKRQSVAFWCNPISGHATLYWYQQILGQGPKLLIQFQNNGVVDDSQLPKDRFSAERLKGVDSTLKIQPAKLEDSAVYLCASSSLLSAGEGGYTFGSGTRLTVV.

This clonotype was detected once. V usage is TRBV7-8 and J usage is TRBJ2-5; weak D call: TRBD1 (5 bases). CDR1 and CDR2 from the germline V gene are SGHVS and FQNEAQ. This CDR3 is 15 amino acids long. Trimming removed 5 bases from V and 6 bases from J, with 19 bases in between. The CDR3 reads CASSQQRQPEKTQYF. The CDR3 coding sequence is TGTGCCAGCAGCCAACAACGACAGCCGGAAAAGACCCAGTACTTC.